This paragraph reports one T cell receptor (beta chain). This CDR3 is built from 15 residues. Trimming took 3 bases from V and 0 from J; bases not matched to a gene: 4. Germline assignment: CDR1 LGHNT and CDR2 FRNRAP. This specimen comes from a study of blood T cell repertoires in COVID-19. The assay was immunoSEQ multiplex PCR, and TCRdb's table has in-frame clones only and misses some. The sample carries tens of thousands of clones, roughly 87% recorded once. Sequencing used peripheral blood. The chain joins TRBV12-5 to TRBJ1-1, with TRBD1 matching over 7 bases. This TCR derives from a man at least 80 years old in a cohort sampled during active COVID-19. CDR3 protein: CASGLQTGMNTEAFF. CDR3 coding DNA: TGTGCTAGTGGTTTACAGACAGGGATGAACACTGAAGCTTTCTTT.